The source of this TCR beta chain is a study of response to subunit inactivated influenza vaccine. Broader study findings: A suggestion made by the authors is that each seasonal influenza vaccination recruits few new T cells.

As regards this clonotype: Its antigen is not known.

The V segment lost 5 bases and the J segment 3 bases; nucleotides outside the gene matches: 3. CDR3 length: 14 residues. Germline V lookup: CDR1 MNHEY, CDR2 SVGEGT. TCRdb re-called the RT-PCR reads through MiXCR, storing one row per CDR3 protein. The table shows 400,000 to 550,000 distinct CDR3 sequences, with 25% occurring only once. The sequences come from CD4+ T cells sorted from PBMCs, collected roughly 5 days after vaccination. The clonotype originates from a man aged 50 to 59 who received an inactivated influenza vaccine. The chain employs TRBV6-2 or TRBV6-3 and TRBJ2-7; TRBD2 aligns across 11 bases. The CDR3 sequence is CASSHGLAGYEQYF. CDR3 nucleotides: TGTGCCAGCAGTCACGGACTAGCGGGCTACGAGCAGTACTTC.